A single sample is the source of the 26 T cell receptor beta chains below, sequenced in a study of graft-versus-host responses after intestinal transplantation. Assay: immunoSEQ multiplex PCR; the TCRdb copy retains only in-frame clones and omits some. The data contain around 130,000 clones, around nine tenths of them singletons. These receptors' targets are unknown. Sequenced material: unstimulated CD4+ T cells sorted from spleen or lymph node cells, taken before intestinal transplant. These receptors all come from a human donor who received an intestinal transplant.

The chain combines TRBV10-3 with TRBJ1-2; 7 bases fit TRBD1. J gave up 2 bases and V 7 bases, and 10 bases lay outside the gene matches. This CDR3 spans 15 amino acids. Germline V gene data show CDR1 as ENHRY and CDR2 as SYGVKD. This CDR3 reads CAITGGQTPNYGYTF. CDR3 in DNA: TGTGCCATCACTGGGGGACAGACTCCCAACTATGGCTACACCTTC.

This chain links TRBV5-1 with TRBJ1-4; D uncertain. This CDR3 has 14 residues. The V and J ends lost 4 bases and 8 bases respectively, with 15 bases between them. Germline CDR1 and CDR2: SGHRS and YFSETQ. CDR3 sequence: CASSPGKGGEKLFF. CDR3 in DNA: TGCGCCAGCAGCCCGGGAAAGGGAGGGGAAAAACTGTTTTTT.

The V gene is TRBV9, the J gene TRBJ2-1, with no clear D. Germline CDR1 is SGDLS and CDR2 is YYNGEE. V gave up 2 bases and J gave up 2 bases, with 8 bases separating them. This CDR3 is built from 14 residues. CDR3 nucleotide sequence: TGTGCCAGCAGCGTTTACGGAACCTACAATGAGCAGTTCTTC. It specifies CASSVYGTYNEQFF.

CDR3 protein: CASSNSSKDYEQYF. The CDR3 coding sequence is TGTGCCAGCAGCAACAGTTCCAAAGATTACGAGCAGTACTTC. The chain employs TRBV5-4 and TRBJ2-7; no reliable D call. The CDR3 contains 14 residues. Germline V gene lookup returns CDR1 SGHNT and CDR2 YYREEE (reference sequence). The V end was cut by 4 bases, the J end by 4 bases, with 15 bases between.

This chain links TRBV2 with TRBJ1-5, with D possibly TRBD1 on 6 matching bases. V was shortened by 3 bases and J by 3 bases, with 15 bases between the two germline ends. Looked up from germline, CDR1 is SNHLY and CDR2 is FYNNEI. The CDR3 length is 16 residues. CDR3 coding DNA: TGTGCCAGCAGTGATAGGGGGGGAGGGTACAATCAGCCCCAGCATTTT. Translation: CASSDRGGGYNQPQHF.

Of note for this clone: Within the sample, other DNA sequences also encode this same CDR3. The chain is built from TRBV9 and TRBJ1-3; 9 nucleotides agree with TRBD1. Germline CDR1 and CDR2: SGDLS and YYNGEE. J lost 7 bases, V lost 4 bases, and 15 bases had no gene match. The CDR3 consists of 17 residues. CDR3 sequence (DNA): TGTGCCAGCAGCTCCAGAGACAGGGGGTATTTTGGGAACACCATATATTTT. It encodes CASSSRDRGYFGNTIYF.

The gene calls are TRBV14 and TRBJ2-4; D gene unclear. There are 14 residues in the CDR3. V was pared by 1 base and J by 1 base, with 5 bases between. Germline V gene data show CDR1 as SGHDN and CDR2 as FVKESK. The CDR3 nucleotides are TGTGCCAGCAGCCAAGCTGGGGCCAAAAACATTCAGTACTTC. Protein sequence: CASSQAGAKNIQYF.

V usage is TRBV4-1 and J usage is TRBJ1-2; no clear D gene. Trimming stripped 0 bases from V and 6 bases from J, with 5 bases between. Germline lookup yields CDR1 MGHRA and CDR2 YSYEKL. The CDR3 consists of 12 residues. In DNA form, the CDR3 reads TGCGCCAGCAGCCAAGACGGGGATGGCTACACCTTC. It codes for CASSQDGDGYTF.

In DNA, the CDR3 is TGCGCCAGCAGCTTGGGGGACAATTCCTACGAGCAGTACTTC. Protein product: CASSLGDNSYEQYF. V and J are TRBV5-1 and TRBJ2-7; a possible D gene is TRBD1 (6 bases). The germline gives CDR1 SGHRS, CDR2 YFSETQ. The CDR3 runs to 14 residues. V lost 0 bases, J lost 1 base, and 8 bases lay in between.

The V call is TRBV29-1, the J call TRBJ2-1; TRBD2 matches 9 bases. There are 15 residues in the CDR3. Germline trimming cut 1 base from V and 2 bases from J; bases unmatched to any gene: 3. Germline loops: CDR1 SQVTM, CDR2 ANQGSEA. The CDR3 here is CSVEGGGGAYNEQFF. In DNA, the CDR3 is TGCAGCGTTGAAGGGGGCGGGGGGGCCTACAATGAGCAGTTCTTC.

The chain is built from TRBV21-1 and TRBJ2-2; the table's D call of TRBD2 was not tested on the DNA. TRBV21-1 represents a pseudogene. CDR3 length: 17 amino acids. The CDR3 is CASSKEILAGGTGELFF. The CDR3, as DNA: TGTGCCAGCAGCAAAGAAATCCTAGCGGGGGGCACCGGGGAGCTGTTTTTT.

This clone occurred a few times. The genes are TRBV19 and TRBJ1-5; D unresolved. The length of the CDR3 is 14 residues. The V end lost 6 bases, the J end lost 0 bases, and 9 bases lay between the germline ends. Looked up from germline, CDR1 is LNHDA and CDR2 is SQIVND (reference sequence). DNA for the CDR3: TGTGCCAGTAGCCCTACACATAGCAATCAGCCCCAGCATTTT. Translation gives CASSPTHSNQPQHF.

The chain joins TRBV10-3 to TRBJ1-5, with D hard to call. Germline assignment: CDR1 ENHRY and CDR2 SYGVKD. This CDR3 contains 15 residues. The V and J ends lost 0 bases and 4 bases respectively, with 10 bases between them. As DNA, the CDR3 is TGTGCCATCAGTGAGTCGTATGGAGGGAATCAGCCCCAGCATTTT. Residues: CAISESYGGNQPQHF.

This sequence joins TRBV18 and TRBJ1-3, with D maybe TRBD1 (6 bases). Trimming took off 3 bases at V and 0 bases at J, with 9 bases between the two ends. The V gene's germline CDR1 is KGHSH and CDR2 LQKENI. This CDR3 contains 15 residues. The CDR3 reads CASSPGQLSGNTIYF. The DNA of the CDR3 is TGTGCCAGCTCACCTGGACAGCTCTCTGGAAACACCATATATTTT. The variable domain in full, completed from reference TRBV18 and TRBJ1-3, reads NAGVMQNPRHLVRRRGQEARLRCSPMKGHSHVYWYRQLPEEGLKFMVYLQKENIIDESGMPKERFSAEFPKEGPSILRIQQVVRGDSAAYFCASSPGQLSGNTIYFGEGSWLTVV.

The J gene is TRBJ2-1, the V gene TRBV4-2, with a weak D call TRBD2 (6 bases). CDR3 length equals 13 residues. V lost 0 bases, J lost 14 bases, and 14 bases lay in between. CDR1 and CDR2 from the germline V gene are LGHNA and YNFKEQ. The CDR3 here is CASSQDLGGGKFF. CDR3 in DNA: TGTGCCAGCAGCCAAGATTTGGGGGGTGGGAAGTTCTTC.

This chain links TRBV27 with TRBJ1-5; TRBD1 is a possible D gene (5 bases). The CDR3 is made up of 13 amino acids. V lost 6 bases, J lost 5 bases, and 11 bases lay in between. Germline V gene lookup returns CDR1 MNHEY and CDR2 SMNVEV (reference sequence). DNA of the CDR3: TGTGCCAGCAGACAGGCACTCGATCAGCCCCAGCATTTT. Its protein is CASRQALDQPQHF.

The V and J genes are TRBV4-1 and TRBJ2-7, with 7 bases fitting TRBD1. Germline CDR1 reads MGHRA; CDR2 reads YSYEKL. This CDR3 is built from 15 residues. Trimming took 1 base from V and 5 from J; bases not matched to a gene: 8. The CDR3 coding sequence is TGCGCCAGCAGCCAAGCTGGACAGGTCGGGGACGAGCAGTACTTC. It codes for CASSQAGQVGDEQYF.

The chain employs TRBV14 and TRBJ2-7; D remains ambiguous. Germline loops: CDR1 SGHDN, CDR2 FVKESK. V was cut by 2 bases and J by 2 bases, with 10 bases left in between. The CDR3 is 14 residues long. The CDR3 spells CASSQIIRPYEQYF. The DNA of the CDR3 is TGTGCCAGCAGCCAAATCATCCGGCCCTACGAGCAGTACTTC.

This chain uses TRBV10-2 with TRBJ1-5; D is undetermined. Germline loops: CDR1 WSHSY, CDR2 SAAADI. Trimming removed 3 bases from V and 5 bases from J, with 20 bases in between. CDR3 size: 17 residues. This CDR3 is CASSDPLGLTGDQPQHF. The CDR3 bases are TGCGCCAGCAGTGACCCCCTCGGGTTAACCGGGGATCAGCCCCAGCATTTT.

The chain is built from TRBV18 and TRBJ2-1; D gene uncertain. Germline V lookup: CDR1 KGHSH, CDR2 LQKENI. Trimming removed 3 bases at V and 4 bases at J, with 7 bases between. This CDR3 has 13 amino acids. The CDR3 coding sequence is TGTGCCAGCTCACCTTCGCAGTACAATGAGCAGTTCTTC. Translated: CASSPSQYNEQFF.

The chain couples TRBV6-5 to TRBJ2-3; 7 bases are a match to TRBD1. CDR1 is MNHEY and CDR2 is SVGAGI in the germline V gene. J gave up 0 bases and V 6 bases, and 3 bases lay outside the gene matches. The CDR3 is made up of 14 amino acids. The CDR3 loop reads CASRIQGSTDTQYF. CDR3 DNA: TGTGCCAGCAGGATACAGGGGAGCACAGATACGCAGTATTTT.

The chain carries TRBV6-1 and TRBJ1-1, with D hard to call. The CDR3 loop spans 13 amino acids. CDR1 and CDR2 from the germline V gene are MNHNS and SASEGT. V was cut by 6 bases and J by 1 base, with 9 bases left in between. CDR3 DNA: TGTGCCAGCAGCGCAAGGGAGAACACTGAAGCTTTCTTT. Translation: CASSARENTEAFF.

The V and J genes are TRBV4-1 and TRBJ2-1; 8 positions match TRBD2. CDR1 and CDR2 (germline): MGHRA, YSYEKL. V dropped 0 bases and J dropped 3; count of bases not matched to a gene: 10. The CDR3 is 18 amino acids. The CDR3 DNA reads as TGCGCCAGCAGCCAAGATCCTTCGTCCGGGACTAGCTACAATGAGCAGTTCTTC. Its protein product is CASSQDPSSGTSYNEQFF.

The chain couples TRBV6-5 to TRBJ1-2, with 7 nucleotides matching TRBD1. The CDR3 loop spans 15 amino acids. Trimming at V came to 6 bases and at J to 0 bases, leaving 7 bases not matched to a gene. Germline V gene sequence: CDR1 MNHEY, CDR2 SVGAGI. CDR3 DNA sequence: TGTGCCAGCAGACTATTCGGACAGGCTAACTATGGCTACACCTTC. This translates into CASRLFGQANYGYTF.

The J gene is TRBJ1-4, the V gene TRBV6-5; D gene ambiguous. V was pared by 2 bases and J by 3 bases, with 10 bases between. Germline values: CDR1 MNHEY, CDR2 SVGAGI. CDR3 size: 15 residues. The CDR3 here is CASSYAGVSNEKLFF. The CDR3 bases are TGTGCCAGCAGTTACGCCGGGGTTTCTAATGAAAAACTGTTTTTT.

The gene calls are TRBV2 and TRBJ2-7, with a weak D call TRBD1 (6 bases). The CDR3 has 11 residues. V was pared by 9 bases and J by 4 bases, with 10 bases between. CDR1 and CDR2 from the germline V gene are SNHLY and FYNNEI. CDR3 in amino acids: CASEQGYEQYF. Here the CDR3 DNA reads TGTGCCAGTGAACAGGGTTACGAGCAGTACTTC.